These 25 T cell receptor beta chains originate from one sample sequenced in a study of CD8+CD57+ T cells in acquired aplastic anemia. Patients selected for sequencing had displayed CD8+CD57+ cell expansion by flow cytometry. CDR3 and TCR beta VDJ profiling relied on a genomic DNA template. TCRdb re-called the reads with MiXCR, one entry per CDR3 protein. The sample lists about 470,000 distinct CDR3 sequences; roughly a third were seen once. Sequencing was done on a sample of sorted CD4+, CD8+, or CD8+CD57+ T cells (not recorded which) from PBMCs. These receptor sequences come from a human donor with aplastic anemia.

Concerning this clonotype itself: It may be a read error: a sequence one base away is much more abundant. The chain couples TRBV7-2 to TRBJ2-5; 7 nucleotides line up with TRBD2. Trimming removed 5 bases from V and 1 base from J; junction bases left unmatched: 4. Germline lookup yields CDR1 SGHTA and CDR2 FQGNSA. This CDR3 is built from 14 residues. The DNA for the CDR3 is TGTGCCAGCAGCAGGGCTAGCGGCCAAGAGACCCAGTACTTC. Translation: CASSRASGQETQYF.

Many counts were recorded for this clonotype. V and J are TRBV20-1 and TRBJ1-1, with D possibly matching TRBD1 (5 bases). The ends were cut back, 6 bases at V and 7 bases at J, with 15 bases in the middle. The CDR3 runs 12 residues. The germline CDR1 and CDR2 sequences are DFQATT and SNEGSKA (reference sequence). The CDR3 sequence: CSASGSNREAFF. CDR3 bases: TGCAGTGCGTCAGGGTCGAACCGTGAAGCTTTCTTT.

The CDR3 loop is CATSRVLGAGDTQYF. The CDR3 DNA sequence: TGTGCCACCAGCAGAGTTTTAGGGGCGGGGGATACGCAGTATTTT. The chain carries TRBV15 and TRBJ2-3, with D maybe TRBD2 (6 bases). V was shortened by 1 base and J by 6 bases, with 14 bases between the two germline ends. The CDR3 loop spans 15 amino acids. Germline loops: CDR1 LNHNV, CDR2 YYDKDF (reference sequence). Based on the CDR3 plus reference TRBV15 and TRBJ2-3, the full variable domain is DAMVIQNPRYQVTQFGKPVTLSCSQTLNHNVMYWYQQKSSQAPKLLFHYYDKDFNNEADTPDNFQSRRPNTSFCFLDIRSPGLGDTAMYLCATSRVLGAGDTQYFGPGTRLTVL.

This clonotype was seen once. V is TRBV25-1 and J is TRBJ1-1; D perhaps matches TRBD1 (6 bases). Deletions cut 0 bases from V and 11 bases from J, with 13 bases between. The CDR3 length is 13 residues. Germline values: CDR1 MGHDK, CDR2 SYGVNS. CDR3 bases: TGTGCCAGCAGTGAATATGGGACACTGCGGGCTTTCTTT. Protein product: CASSEYGTLRAFF.

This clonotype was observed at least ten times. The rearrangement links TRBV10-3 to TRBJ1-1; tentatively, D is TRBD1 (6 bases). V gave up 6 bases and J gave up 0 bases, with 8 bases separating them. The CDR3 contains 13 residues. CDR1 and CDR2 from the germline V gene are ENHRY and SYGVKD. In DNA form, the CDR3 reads TGTGCCATCAGATACAGGGTGAACACTGAAGCTTTCTTT. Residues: CAIRYRVNTEAFF.

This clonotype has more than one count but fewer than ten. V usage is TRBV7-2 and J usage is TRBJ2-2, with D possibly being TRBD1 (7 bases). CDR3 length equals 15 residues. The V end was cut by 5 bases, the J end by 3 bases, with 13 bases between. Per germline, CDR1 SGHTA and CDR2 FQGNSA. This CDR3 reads CASSRGTVDTGELFF. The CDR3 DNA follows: TGTGCCAGCAGCCGCGGGACAGTCGACACCGGGGAGCTGTTTTTT.

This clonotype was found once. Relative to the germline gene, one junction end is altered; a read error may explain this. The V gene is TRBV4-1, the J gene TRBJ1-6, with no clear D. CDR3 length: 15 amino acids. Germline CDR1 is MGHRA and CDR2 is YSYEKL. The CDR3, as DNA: TGCGCCAGCAGCCAAGAGGAGACTATTAATTCACCCCTCCGCTTT. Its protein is CASSQEETINSPLRF.

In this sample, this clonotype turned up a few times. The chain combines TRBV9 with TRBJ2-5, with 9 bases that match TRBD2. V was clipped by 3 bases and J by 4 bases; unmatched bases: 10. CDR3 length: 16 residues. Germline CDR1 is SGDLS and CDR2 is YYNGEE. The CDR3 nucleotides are TGTGCCAGCAGCGACGATAGCGGGAGATTAGGAGAGACCCAGTACTTC. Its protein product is CASSDDSGRLGETQYF.

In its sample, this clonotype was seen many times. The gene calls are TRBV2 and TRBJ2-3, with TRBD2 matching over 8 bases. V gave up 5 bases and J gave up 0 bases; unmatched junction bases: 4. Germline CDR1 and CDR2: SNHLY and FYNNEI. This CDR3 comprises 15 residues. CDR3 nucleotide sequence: TGTGCCAGCAGTATATCTAGCGGGAGCACAGATACGCAGTATTTT. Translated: CASSISSGSTDTQYF.

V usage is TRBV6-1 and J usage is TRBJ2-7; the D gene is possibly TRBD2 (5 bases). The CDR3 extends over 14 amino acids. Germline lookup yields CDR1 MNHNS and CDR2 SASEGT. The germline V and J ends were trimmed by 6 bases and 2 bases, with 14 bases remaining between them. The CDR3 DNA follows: TGTGCCAGCAGCCGGGAACAGTCCACCTACGAGCAGTACTTC. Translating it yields CASSREQSTYEQYF.

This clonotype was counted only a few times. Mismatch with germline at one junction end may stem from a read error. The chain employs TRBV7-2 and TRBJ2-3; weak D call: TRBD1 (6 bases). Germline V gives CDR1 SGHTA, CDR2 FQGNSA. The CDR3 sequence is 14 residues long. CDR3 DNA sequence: TGTGCCCGCAGCTTTAGCCCAGGGGAGGATACGCAGTATTTT. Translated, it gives CARSFSPGEDTQYF.

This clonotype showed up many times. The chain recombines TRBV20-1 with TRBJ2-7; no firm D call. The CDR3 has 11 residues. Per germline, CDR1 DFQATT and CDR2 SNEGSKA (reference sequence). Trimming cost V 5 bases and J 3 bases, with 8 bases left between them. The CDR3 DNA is TGCAGTGCTCCCACAAGCTACGAGCAGTACTTC. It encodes CSAPTSYEQYF.

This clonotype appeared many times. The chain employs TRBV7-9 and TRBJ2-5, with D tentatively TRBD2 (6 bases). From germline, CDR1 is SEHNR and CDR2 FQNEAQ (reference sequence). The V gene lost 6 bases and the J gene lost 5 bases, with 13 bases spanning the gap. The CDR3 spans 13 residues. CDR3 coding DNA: TGTGCCAGCAGTTTTACGGGAGCGGAGACCCAGTACTTC. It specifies CASSFTGAETQYF. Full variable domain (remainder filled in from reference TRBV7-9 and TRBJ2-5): DTGVSQNPRHKITKRGQNVTFRCDPISEHNRLYWYRQTLGQGPEFLTYFQNEAQLEKSRLLSDRFSAERPKGSFSTLEIQRTEQGDSAMYLCASSFTGAETQYFGPGTRLLVL.

Here the CDR3 DNA reads TGTGCCAGCAGCGAACGCGGTGGAGGGTTCTATGGCTACACCTTC. The encoded protein is CASSERGGGFYGYTF. J is TRBJ1-2 and V is TRBV4-2; no clear D gene. V was shortened by 5 bases and J by 4 bases, with 17 bases between the two germline ends. The V gene's germline CDR1 is LGHNA and CDR2 YNFKEQ. This CDR3 contains 15 residues.

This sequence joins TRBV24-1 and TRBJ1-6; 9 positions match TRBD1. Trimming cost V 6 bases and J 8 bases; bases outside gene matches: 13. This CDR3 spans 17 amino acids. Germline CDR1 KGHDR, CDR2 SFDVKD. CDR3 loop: CATSMWYRGLLDSPLHF. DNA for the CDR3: TGTGCCACCAGTATGTGGTACAGGGGGCTATTGGATTCACCCCTCCACTTT.

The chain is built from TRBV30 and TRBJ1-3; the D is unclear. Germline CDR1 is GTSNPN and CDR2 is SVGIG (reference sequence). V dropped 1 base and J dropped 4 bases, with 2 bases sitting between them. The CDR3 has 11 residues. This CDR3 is CAWSGGNTIYF. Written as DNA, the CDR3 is TGTGCCTGGAGTGGGGGAAACACCATATATTTT.

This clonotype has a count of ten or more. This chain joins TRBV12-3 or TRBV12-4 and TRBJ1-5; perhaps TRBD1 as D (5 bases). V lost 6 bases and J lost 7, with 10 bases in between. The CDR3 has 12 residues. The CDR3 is CASSFRGQPQHF. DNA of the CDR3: TGTGCCAGCAGCTTTCGGGGGCAGCCCCAGCATTTT.

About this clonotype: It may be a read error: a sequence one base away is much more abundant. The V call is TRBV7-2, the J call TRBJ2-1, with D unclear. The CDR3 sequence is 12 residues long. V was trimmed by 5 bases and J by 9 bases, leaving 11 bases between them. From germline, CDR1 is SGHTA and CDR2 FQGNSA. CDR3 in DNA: TGTGCCAGCAGCGAGGCACCCGGTGAGCAGTTCTTC. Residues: CASSEAPGEQFF.

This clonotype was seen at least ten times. For the CDR3, the DNA is TGTGCCAGCAGCCTGGGACTAAGGGAAGAGACCCAGTACTTC. As protein: CASSLGLREETQYF. The gene calls are TRBV9 and TRBJ2-5; 7 bases are shared with TRBD2. Per germline, CDR1 SGDLS and CDR2 YYNGEE. Unmatched junction bases numbered 6, after V lost 4 bases and J lost 3 bases. The CDR3 runs 14 residues.

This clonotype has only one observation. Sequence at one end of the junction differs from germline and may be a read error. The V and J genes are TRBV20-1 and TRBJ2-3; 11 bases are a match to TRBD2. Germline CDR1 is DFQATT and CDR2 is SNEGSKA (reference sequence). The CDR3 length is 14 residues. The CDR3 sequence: CGALAGGSTDTQYF. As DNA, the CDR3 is TGCGGTGCTCTAGCGGGGGGAAGCACAGATACGCAGTATTTT.

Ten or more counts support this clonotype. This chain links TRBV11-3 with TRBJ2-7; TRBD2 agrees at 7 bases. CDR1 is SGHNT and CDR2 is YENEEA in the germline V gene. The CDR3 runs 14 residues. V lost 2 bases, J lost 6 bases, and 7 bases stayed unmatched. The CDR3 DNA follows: TGTGCCAGCAGCTTAAACCGACTAGCTCGCGAGCAGTACTTC. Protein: CASSLNRLAREQYF. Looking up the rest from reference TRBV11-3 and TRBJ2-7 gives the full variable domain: EAGVVQSPRYKIIEKKQPVAFWCNPISGHNTLYWYLQNLGQGPELLIRYENEEAVDDSQLPKDRFSAERLKGVDSTLKIQPAELGDSAVYLCASSLNRLAREQYFGPGTRLTVT.

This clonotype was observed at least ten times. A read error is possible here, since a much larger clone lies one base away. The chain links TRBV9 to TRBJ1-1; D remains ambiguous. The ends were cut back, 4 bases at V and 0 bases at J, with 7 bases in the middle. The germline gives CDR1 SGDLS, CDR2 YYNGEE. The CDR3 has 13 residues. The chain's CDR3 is CASSHGLNTEAFF. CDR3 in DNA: TGTGCCAGCAGCCACGGGTTGAACACTGAAGCTTTCTTT.

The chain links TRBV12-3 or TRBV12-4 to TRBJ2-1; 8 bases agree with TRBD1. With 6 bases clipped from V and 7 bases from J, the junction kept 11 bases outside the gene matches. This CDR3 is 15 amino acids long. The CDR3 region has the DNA TGTGCCAGCAGCCAGGGGGGACAGGACGTTAATGAGCAGTTCTTC. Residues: CASSQGGQDVNEQFF.

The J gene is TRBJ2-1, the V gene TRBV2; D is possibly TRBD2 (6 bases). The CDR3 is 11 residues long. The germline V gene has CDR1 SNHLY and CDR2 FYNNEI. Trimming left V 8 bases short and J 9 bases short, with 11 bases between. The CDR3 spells CASRGIGEQFF. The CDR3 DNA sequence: TGTGCCAGCCGGGGGATTGGTGAGCAGTTCTTC.

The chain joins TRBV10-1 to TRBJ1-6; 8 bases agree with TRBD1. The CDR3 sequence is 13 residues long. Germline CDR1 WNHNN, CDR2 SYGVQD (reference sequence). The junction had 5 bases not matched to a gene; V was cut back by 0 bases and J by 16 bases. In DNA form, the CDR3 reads TGCGCCAGCAGTGAGTCGCGGACAGGGACGCTCCACTTT. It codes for CASSESRTGTLHF.